Presented here are 32 T cell receptor beta chains from one specimen sequenced in a study of post-analysis software for immune sequencing data. General study results and limits: TRBV5-6, TRBV5-1 and TRBV20-1 belonged to a set of a handful of TRBV segments that were more frequent in patients than controls.

Each TCR beta cDNA library carried unique molecular identifiers. TCRdb analysed the PCR reads with MiXCR anew, one entry per CDR3 protein. The sample includes about 500,000 distinct CDR3 sequences, around 40% of them seen just once. No antigen is known for these receptors. Material for sequencing was blood. The source is a girl between 5 and 17 years old with multiple sclerosis.

The chain carries TRBV5-1 and TRBJ2-3, with 8 nucleotides matching TRBD1. With V trimmed by 0 bases and J by 3 bases, 3 bases remained unmatched. Germline V gives CDR1 SGHRS, CDR2 YFSETQ. This CDR3 has 15 amino acids. This CDR3 reads CASSLGQGTTDTQYF. Here the CDR3 DNA reads TGCGCCAGCAGCTTGGGACAGGGGACTACAGATACGCAGTATTTT. Looking up the rest from reference TRBV5-1 and TRBJ2-3 gives the full variable domain: KAGVTQTPRYLIKTRGQQVTLSCSPISGHRSVSWYQQTPGQGLQFLFEYFSETQRNKGNFPGRFSGRQFSNSRSEMNVSTLELGDSALYLCASSLGQGTTDTQYFGPGTRLTVL.

This chain joins TRBV2 and TRBJ1-6, with 8 bases aligning to TRBD1. The V segment lost 10 bases and the J segment 10 bases; nucleotides outside the gene matches: 6. The CDR3 extends over 12 amino acids. Germline V lookup: CDR1 SNHLY, CDR2 FYNNEI. CDR3: CATRGLRSPLHF. Here the CDR3 DNA reads TGTGCCACCAGGGGGCTGAGATCACCCCTCCACTTT.

This clonotype has only one observation. The chain has TRBV7-2 and TRBJ2-7; no firm D call. Germline CDR1 and CDR2: SGHTA and FQGNSA. The V end lost 2 bases, the J end lost 2 bases, and 7 bases lay between the germline ends. The CDR3 length is 13 residues. The CDR3 nucleotides read TGTGCCAGCAGCTTATGGTCAACCTACGAGCAGTACTTC. It specifies CASSLWSTYEQYF.

V usage is TRBV18 and J usage is TRBJ1-6; TRBD1 is a possible D gene (6 bases). Trimming took 2 bases from V and 2 from J, leaving 16 bases between them. Germline CDR1 and CDR2: KGHSH and LQKENI. This CDR3 is built from 18 residues. The CDR3 spells CASSPKYRASAYNSPLHF. The CDR3 bases are TGTGCCAGCTCACCAAAATACAGGGCAAGCGCCTATAATTCACCCCTCCACTTT.

This chain uses TRBV20-1 with TRBJ2-2; tentatively, D is TRBD1 (6 bases). Germline values: CDR1 DFQATT, CDR2 SNEGSKA (reference sequence). V was clipped by 4 bases and J by 0 bases, with 12 bases between them. CDR3 size: 15 residues. The CDR3 spells CSANPGDTNTGELFF. CDR3 DNA sequence: TGCAGTGCTAACCCCGGGGACACGAACACCGGGGAGCTGTTTTTT.

There are a few counts of this clonotype. The chain combines TRBV7-3 with TRBJ2-7, with 8 bases matching TRBD1. V lost 2 bases and J lost 2; bases outside the gene matches: 5. CDR3 length: 15 residues. Germline V gives CDR1 SGHTA, CDR2 FQGTGA. The CDR3 sequence is CASSLGQGLAYEQYF. The CDR3 DNA reads as TGTGCCAGCAGCTTAGGACAGGGCCTGGCCTACGAGCAGTACTTC.

V and J are TRBV6-5 and TRBJ2-1; D is perhaps TRBD1 or TRBD2 (5 bases each). CDR1 and CDR2 (germline): MNHEY, SVGAGI. V was clipped by 7 bases and J by 5 bases, with 15 bases between them. The CDR3 is 14 residues long. CDR3 sequence reads: CASKGPTYHNEQFF. The CDR3 bases are TGTGCCAGCAAGGGACCAACGTACCACAATGAGCAGTTCTTC.

The chain has TRBV9 and TRBJ2-7; a possible D gene is TRBD2 (6 bases). Germline V CDR1 and CDR2: SGDLS, YYNGEE. V was pared by 4 bases and J by 1 base, with 18 bases between. This CDR3 is 16 amino acids long. The CDR3 sequence: CASSPLGTLYSYEQYF. The CDR3, as DNA: TGTGCCAGCAGCCCTCTCGGGACTCTATATTCCTACGAGCAGTACTTC.

The V and J genes are TRBV12-3 or TRBV12-4 and TRBJ2-1; D is possibly TRBD1 or TRBD2 (5 bases each). This CDR3 spans 14 amino acids. V was shortened by 8 bases and J by 4 bases, with 15 bases between the two germline ends. CDR3: CASYGGWGYNEQFF. The CDR3 coding sequence is TGTGCCAGCTACGGCGGGTGGGGGTACAATGAGCAGTTCTTC.

The chain has TRBV6-5 and TRBJ2-1; 7 bases are a match to TRBD2. Unmatched junction bases numbered 8, after V lost 6 bases and J lost 0 bases. The germline V gene has CDR1 MNHEY and CDR2 SVGAGI. The CDR3 loop spans 16 amino acids. CDR3 coding DNA: TGTGCCAGCAGAAGGGAACGGACTAGCTCCTACAATGAGCAGTTCTTC. As protein: CASRRERTSSYNEQFF.

J is TRBJ2-7 and V is TRBV7-9; a weak D match, TRBD2 (6 bases). The CDR3 consists of 13 residues. Trimming removed 10 bases at V and 1 base at J, with 14 bases between. Per the germline V gene, CDR1 is SEHNR and CDR2 is FQNEAQ (reference sequence). CDR3 bases: TGTGCCACCCGGACGGACTATTCCTACGAGCAGTACTTC. As protein: CATRTDYSYEQYF.

The rearrangement joins TRBV27 to TRBJ2-3, with 9 bases aligning to TRBD2. The junction had 11 bases not matched to a gene; V was cut back by 4 bases and J by 3 bases. This CDR3 has 17 residues. CDR1 and CDR2 (germline): MNHEY, SMNVEV (reference sequence). The CDR3 bases are TGTGCCAGCAGTTCCCAGGGACTAGCCCGAGTGACAGATACGCAGTATTTT. It codes for CASSSQGLARVTDTQYF.

The chain uses TRBV20-1 and TRBJ2-7, with 7 bases lining up with TRBD1. The trim removed 6 bases at V and 2 bases at J, leaving 7 bases unmatched. CDR3 length: 13 residues. Germline V gives CDR1 DFQATT, CDR2 SNEGSKA (reference sequence). CDR3 bases: TGCAGTGCCCTGACAGGGCCCCCCTACGAGCAGTACTTC. Protein product: CSALTGPPYEQYF.

This clonotype was recorded a few times. The chain links TRBV27 to TRBJ2-7; D unclear. Trimming took off 4 bases at V and 2 bases at J, with 18 bases between the two ends. The CDR3 is 16 residues long. Per germline, CDR1 MNHEY and CDR2 SMNVEV (reference sequence). For the CDR3, the DNA is TGTGCCAGCAGTTGGCCCTCCCGGCTTCCTGCCTACGAGCAGTACTTC. It is translated as CASSWPSRLPAYEQYF.

The chain joins TRBV20-1 to TRBJ1-1; 7 bases map to TRBD1. The germline CDR1 and CDR2 sequences are DFQATT and SNEGSKA (reference sequence). This CDR3 is built from 16 residues. J was trimmed by 3 bases and V by 0 bases; bases with no gene match: 10. CDR3 in DNA: TGCAGTGCTAGAGATCCCAAGACAGGGAAGTACACTGAAGCTTTCTTT. This codes for CSARDPKTGKYTEAFF.

The chain uses TRBV6-5 and TRBJ2-1; D is possibly TRBD2 (6 bases). Trimming removed 2 bases from V and 8 bases from J, with 13 bases in between. Looked up from germline, CDR1 is MNHEY and CDR2 is SVGAGI. The CDR3 totals 14 residues. The CDR3 DNA is TGTGCCAGCAGTTACGTGACTAGTCAGGATGAGCAGTTCTTC. Its translation: CASSYVTSQDEQFF.

This chain uses TRBV29-1 with TRBJ2-3; 7 bases fit TRBD2. Per germline, CDR1 SQVTM and CDR2 ANQGSEA. Germline trimming cut 7 bases from V and 2 bases from J; bases unmatched to any gene: 6. This CDR3 is 13 amino acids long. The DNA for the CDR3 is TGCAGCGGCAGGGACTACGACACAGATACGCAGTATTTT. Translated: CSGRDYDTDTQYF.

V usage is TRBV3-1 and J usage is TRBJ2-5, with 8 bases fitting TRBD2. CDR1 and CDR2 (germline): LGHDT, YNNKEL (reference sequence). V was pared by 3 bases and J by 2 bases, with 20 bases of the junction left unmatched. There are 20 residues in the CDR3. DNA for the CDR3: TGTGCCAGCAGCCACGGCAACCGGGGGGGCCTTCCAGCTCGGCAAGAGACCCAGTACTTC. This encodes CASSHGNRGGLPARQETQYF.

The chain recombines TRBV5-1 with TRBJ2-7; 7 nucleotides line up with TRBD1. CDR1 is SGHRS, CDR2 YFSETQ, per germline. J was trimmed by 6 bases and V by 4 bases; bases with no gene match: 13. The CDR3 is made up of 15 amino acids. CDR3 sequence (DNA): TGCGCCAGCAGCCCCGGGACAGTAAATGCGGCCGAGCAGTACTTC. This encodes CASSPGTVNAAEQYF.

This clonotype has a handful of counts. The rearrangement joins TRBV2 to TRBJ2-3; possible D gene TRBD1, 5 bases. The CDR3 extends over 14 amino acids. V lost 5 bases and J 3 bases, leaving 12 bases between the germline ends. In germline, CDR1 is SNHLY, CDR2 FYNNEI. The CDR3 region has the DNA TGTGCCAGCAGTTTAGGTAGGGGAACAGATACGCAGTATTTT. Amino acid sequence: CASSLGRGTDTQYF. Full variable domain (outside the CDR3, taken from reference TRBV2 and TRBJ2-3): EPEVTQTPSHQVTQMGQEVILRCVPISNHLYFYWYRQILGQKVEFLVSFYNNEISEKSEIFDDQFSVERPDGSNFTLKIRSTKLEDSAMYFCASSLGRGTDTQYFGPGTRLTVL.

This clonotype was observed a few times. J is TRBJ2-7 and V is TRBV11-3; no clear D gene. Trimming left V 2 bases short and J 3 bases short, with 8 bases between. CDR3 length: 13 amino acids. CDR1 and CDR2 from the germline V gene are SGHNT and YENEEA. The CDR3 loop is CASSLQASYEQYF. CDR3 coding DNA: TGTGCCAGCAGCTTACAGGCCAGCTACGAGCAGTACTTC.

CDR3 loop: CSARPPLAGLSYEQYF. DNA of the CDR3: TGCAGTGCTAGGCCCCCCCTAGCGGGGCTCTCCTACGAGCAGTACTTC. The genes are TRBV20-1 and TRBJ2-7, with TRBD2 matching over 9 bases. The length of the CDR3 is 16 residues. The V segment lost 3 bases and the J segment 0 bases; nucleotides outside the gene matches: 9. Germline V gene sequence: CDR1 DFQATT, CDR2 SNEGSKA (reference sequence).

This chain connects TRBV6-2 or TRBV6-3 to TRBJ2-1; the D is unclear. Trimming cost V 2 bases and J 1 base, with 9 bases left between them. Germline V lookup: CDR1 MNHEY, CDR2 SVGEGT. The CDR3 is 15 residues long. The CDR3 sequence: CASSYKSISYNEQFF. CDR3 DNA sequence: TGTGCCAGCAGTTACAAGAGTATATCCTACAATGAGCAGTTCTTC.

This clonotype was seen just once. The chain links TRBV21-1 to TRBJ1-4. TRBV21-1 is labeled a pseudogene. CDR3 length: 16 residues. Here the CDR3 DNA reads TGTGCCAGCAGCTCCTCCCGACAGGCAACTAATGAAAAACTGTTTTTT. Encoded protein: CASSSSRQATNEKLFF.

This chain links TRBV5-4 with TRBJ2-3, with a possible D match to TRBD2 (6 bases). From germline, CDR1 is SGHNT and CDR2 YYREEE (reference sequence). The CDR3 extends over 15 amino acids. Trimming removed 0 bases at V and 2 bases at J, with 10 bases between. The CDR3 coding sequence is TGTGCCAGCAGCTTGGGGATAGCGGCCACAGATACGCAGTATTTT. Translating gives CASSLGIAATDTQYF.

This clonotype was counted between two and nine times. The chain uses TRBV20-1 and TRBJ2-7; the D is unclear. Trimming removed 0 bases from V and 2 bases from J, with 5 bases in between. In germline, CDR1 is DFQATT, CDR2 SNEGSKA (reference sequence). The CDR3 sequence is 12 residues long. CDR3 nucleotide sequence: TGCAGTGCTAGAGATAGGGCCTACGAGCAGTACTTC. Protein sequence: CSARDRAYEQYF.

In its sample, this clonotype was seen a few times. This rearrangement joins TRBV4-1 to TRBJ2-3; a weak D match, TRBD1 (6 bases). V lost 4 bases and J 3 bases, leaving 8 bases between the germline ends. This CDR3 has 13 amino acids. Per the germline V gene, CDR1 is MGHRA and CDR2 is YSYEKL. The CDR3 loop is CASSPGHTDTQYF. In nucleotides, the CDR3 is TGCGCCAGCAGCCCGGGACATACAGATACGCAGTATTTT.

This clonotype has a single count. The chain carries TRBV20-1 and TRBJ2-1, with TRBD2 matching 8 bases. The germline V gene encodes CDR1 DFQATT and CDR2 SNEGSKA (reference sequence). The V segment lost 3 bases and the J segment 3 bases; nucleotides outside the gene matches: 7. The CDR3 length is 15 residues. For the CDR3, the DNA is TGCAGTGCTAGTAAAGCGGGGGTCAACTACAATGAGCAGTTCTTC. Amino acids: CSASKAGVNYNEQFF.

The chain uses TRBV28 and TRBJ1-5; 8 bases match TRBD1. The CDR3 runs to 15 residues. V shed 3 bases, J shed 3 bases, and the junction held 4 bases outside the gene matches. The germline CDR1 and CDR2 sequences are MDHEN and SYDVKM. CDR3 amino acids: CASSFLDRVNQPQHF. Here the CDR3 DNA reads TGTGCCAGCAGTTTCCTGGACAGGGTCAATCAGCCCCAGCATTTT.

This chain joins TRBV29-1 and TRBJ2-3; TRBD1 agrees at 7 bases. CDR1 is SQVTM and CDR2 is ANQGSEA in the germline V gene. The CDR3 length is 12 residues. V shed 7 bases, J shed 2 bases, and the junction held 3 bases outside the gene matches. The CDR3 bases are TGCAGCGGAGACAGGGTCACAGATACGCAGTATTTT. Its protein is CSGDRVTDTQYF.

The V and J genes are TRBV4-1 and TRBJ2-7, with 7 bases lining up with TRBD2. V lost 4 bases, J lost 1 base, and 7 bases stayed unmatched. The CDR3 has 15 amino acids. The germline CDR1 and CDR2 sequences are MGHRA and YSYEKL. The DNA for the CDR3 is TGCGCCAGCAGCCGAGTTGGGGGAGGGTCCTACGAGCAGTACTTC. It translates to CASSRVGGGSYEQYF.

The rearrangement uses TRBV24-1 and TRBJ2-1; 10 bases are a match to TRBD2. The CDR3 is made up of 14 amino acids. The germline CDR1 and CDR2 sequences are KGHDR and SFDVKD. V gave up 3 bases and J gave up 9 bases; unmatched junction bases: 4. The CDR3 is CATSDPSGSSEQFF. CDR3 DNA: TGTGCCACCAGTGATCCTAGCGGGAGCAGTGAGCAGTTCTTC.